This T cell receptor (beta chain) was obtained from a study of human T cells and chemical hapten exposure. Notes on the study in general: Healthy individuals' immune responses may differ from those of donors, who had alopecia.

As for this clonotype: Its antigen is undetermined.

TCRdb reprocessed the RACE reads with MiXCR, giving one entry per CDR3 protein. Of 130,000 or so distinct CDR3 sequences listed, 11% are singletons. The time point: patch test 3, about 24 weeks after DPC sensitization. Treatment defined: therapeutic diphenylcyclopropenone sensitization with weekly scalp DPC. The TCR sequence derives from a woman in her fifties or sixties with alopecia areata. Some clones in this sample may be carry-over from other donors' samples. Sample: whole blood, taken in connection with sensitization to the hapten diphenylcyclopropenone (DPC).

The CDR3 spells CASSPGGQGAPGANVLTF. The CDR3 region has the DNA TGTGCCAGCAGCCCCGGGGGACAGGGGGCACCTGGGGCCAACGTCCTGACTTTC. This chain joins TRBV7-2 and TRBJ2-6; 12 nucleotides agree with TRBD1. Trimming cost V 5 bases and J 2 bases; bases outside gene matches: 7. CDR3 length equals 18 residues. From germline, CDR1 is SGHTA and CDR2 FQGNSA.